What follows are 2 T cell receptor beta chains derived from one specimen sequenced in a study of response to subunit inactivated influenza vaccine. MiXCR was run by TCRdb on the RT-PCR reads, yielding one entry per CDR3 protein. The table includes fewer than 250,000 distinct CDR3 sequences, 13% to 15% detected once. The input for sequencing was CD8+ T cells sorted from PBMCs, taken more than 4 days after vaccination. These receptors came from a man in his forties or fifties who received an inactivated influenza vaccine.

The V call is TRBV11-2, the J call TRBJ2-5, with TRBD2 matching 10 bases. V was pared by 7 bases and J by 4 bases, with 9 bases of the junction left unmatched. This CDR3 is built from 15 residues. Germline CDR1 reads SGHAT; CDR2 reads FQNNGV. In DNA, the CDR3 is TGTGCCAGCACCCCCGGGACTAGCGTTTCAGAGACCCAGTACTTC. Amino acid sequence: CASTPGTSVSETQYF.

This chain connects TRBV4-1 to TRBJ2-2; D unresolved. Trimming removed 2 bases from V and 4 bases from J, with 5 bases in between. Germline CDR1 MGHRA, CDR2 YSYEKL. There are 13 residues in the CDR3. In DNA, the CDR3 is TGCGCCAGCAGCCAAACTACCACCGGGGAGCTGTTTTTT. As protein: CASSQTTTGELFF.